A selection of T cell receptor beta chains follows, all from one sample in a study of cytomegalovirus exposure and HLA in healthy donors. Using immunoSEQ multiplex PCR, the repertoire was profiled, and TCRdb retains in-frame clones only, with some absent. Altogether about 310,000 clones are present, approximately 91% being singletons, with the ten largest covering more than 0.95%. The source material was PBMCs. These receptors were collected from a man aged 30 to 45 in good health and CMV-seronegative. Both conserved end residues are part of each CDR3. Fields, in order: V gene, J gene, clone size, D gene, CDR3 DNA, CDR3 protein. D genes are given only for firm matches. Clone size is stated in some rows and not others, as once, few, many or a class when expanded.

>TRBV5-1|TRBJ2-2|-|TRBD1
TGCGCCAGCAGCTTGGTGGGACAGATGACCGGGGAGCTGTTTTTT
CASSLVGQMTGELFF
>TRBV18|TRBJ1-1|-|-
TGTGCCAGCTCACCTGTATCCACTGAAGCTTTCTTT
CASSPVSTEAFF
>TRBV27|TRBJ1-2|-|TRBD1
TGTGCCAGCAGTTTCAACCTCAGAGGGGGCGAGTCGGGCTACACCTTC
CASSFNLRGGESGYTF
>TRBV5-8|TRBJ2-1|-|TRBD1
TGTGCCAGCAGCAACGGCCGGGACAGGCTCTACAATGAGCAGTTCTTC
CASSNGRDRLYNEQFF
>TRBV9|TRBJ2-2|-|TRBD2
TGTGCCAGCAGCGCCGCGGTTTTAGCGGGGGCCCTGAACACCGGGGAGCTGTTTTTT
CASSAAVLAGALNTGELFF
>TRBV27|TRBJ1-6|-|TRBD1
TGTGCCAGCACCCCCGGGACAGGGAGCTCCTATAATTCACCCCTCCACTTT
CASTPGTGSSYNSPLHF
>TRBV6-4|TRBJ1-2|-|-
TGTGCCAGCAGTGACTCGATAGGGGCCTATGGCTACACCTTC
CASSDSIGAYGYTF
>TRBV6-1|TRBJ2-7|few|-
TGTGCCAGCAGTGTGTCTACAGGGGAGGCCTACGAGCAGTACTTC
CASSVSTGEAYEQYF
>TRBV5-1|TRBJ2-2|-|TRBD2
TGCGCCAGCAGCCTCCTAGCGGGGGGCACCGGGGAGCTGTTTTTT
CASSLLAGGTGELFF
>TRBV18|TRBJ1-5|-|TRBD1
TGTGCCAGCTCACCTGGACAGGGCAATCAGCCCCAGCATTTT
CASSPGQGNQPQHF
>TRBV18|TRBJ1-6|few|-
TGTGCCAGCTCACCTACGACAGGCTCCTATAATTCACCCCTCCACTTT
CASSPTTGSYNSPLHF
>TRBV4-1|TRBJ2-7|-|TRBD2
TGCGCCAGCAGCCAACCCCCGCAGGGGACGGGGGGGAGAGAGCAGTACTTC
CASSQPPQGTGGREQYF
>TRBV19|TRBJ2-1|-|-
TGTGCCAGTAGCCCGATCCTTAGCTCCTACAATGAGCAGTTCTTC
CASSPILSSYNEQFF
>TRBV9|TRBJ2-1|-|TRBD2
TGTGCCAGCAGCCCAACCCCTACTACGACGGTAGCGGGGGCCAATGAGCAGTTCTTC
CASSPTPTTTVAGANEQFF
>TRBV27|TRBJ1-3|-|-
TGTGCCAGCAGACCACAGGACGGAAACACCATATATTTT
CASRPQDGNTIYF
>TRBV5-4|TRBJ1-2|-|-
TGTGCCAGCAGCGGACAGTTAAACTATGGCTACACCTTC
CASSGQLNYGYTF
>TRBV5-6|TRBJ1-1|once|-
TGTGCCAGCAGCGGCGGACAGGAAGCTTTCTTT
CASSGGQEAFF
>TRBV2|TRBJ1-4|-|-
TGTGCCAGCAGTAAGGCACCGGGAGGGAATAATGAAAAACTGTTTTTT
CASSKAPGGNNEKLFF
>TRBV2|TRBJ2-1|-|TRBD2
TGTGCCAGCAGTGAAGGGACTAGCGGGGGTCCCTACAATGAGCAGTTCTTC
CASSEGTSGGPYNEQFF
>TRBV7-2|TRBJ2-3|-|TRBD2
TGTGCCAGCAGCTTAGAACTAGCGGGGGGGCTCGATACGCAGTATTTT
CASSLELAGGLDTQYF
>TRBV6-5|TRBJ1-2|-|-
TGTGCCAGCAGTTACTCGCGGGGGGCTGGGGGCTACACCTTC
CASSYSRGAGGYTF
>TRBV5-8|TRBJ1-2|-|-
TGTGCCATAAGTCGCAGAACCGGGAACCCCTATGGCTACACCTTC
CAISRRTGNPYGYTF
>TRBV27|TRBJ2-4|-|-
TGTGCCAGCATGGAGGGCAAAAACATTCAGTACTTC
CASMEGKNIQYF
>TRBV30|TRBJ2-1|-|-
TGTGCCTGGGGTAACAGGGGAGGATCCTACAATGAGCAGTTCTTC
CAWGNRGGSYNEQFF
>TRBV2|TRBJ2-1|-|-
TGTGCCAGCAGTGAAGAGCGGGTACGGGAGCAGTTCTTC
CASSEERVREQFF
>TRBV6-5|TRBJ1-2|-|TRBD1
TGTGCCAGCAGAGCCCCGGGACAGTATAACTATGGCTACACCTTC
CASRAPGQYNYGYTF
>TRBV27|TRBJ2-1|-|TRBD2
TGTGCCAGCAGTTTATCAGAGAGCGGGGGGGACAATGAGCAGTTCTTC
CASSLSESGGDNEQFF
>TRBV18|TRBJ1-1|-|-
TGTGCCAGCTCACCTACACAGAACACTGAAGCTTTCTTT
CASSPTQNTEAFF
>TRBV4-2|TRBJ2-2|-|-
TGTGCCAGCAGCCAACAAAGGGGAGCGGGCACCGGGGAGCTGTTTTTT
CASSQQRGAGTGELFF
>TRBV5-4|TRBJ2-7|-|TRBD2
TGTGCCAGCAGCAGTAGCGGGGGGGGCTACGAGCAGTACTTC
CASSSSGGGYEQYF
>TRBV19|TRBJ2-5|once|TRBD1
TGTGCCAGTAGTCCGAATGACAGGGGCAAGACCCAGTACTTC
CASSPNDRGKTQYF
>TRBV7-9|TRBJ1-1|-|-
TGTGCCAGCAGCTTGTACAGAAACACTGAAGCTTTCTTT
CASSLYRNTEAFF
>TRBV7-9|TRBJ2-1|-|TRBD2
TGTGCCAGCAGCAAGACTAGCGGGGGTTACAATGAGCAGTTCTTC
CASSKTSGGYNEQFF
>TRBV6-5|TRBJ1-6|once|-
TGTGCCAGCAACCGGGGGGTTTCAGATAATTCACCCCTCCACTTT
CASNRGVSDNSPLHF
>TRBV6-5|TRBJ1-5|-|-
TGTGCCAGCAGCATTGATTGGGGAGGCAATCAGCCCCAGCATTTT
CASSIDWGGNQPQHF
>TRBV19|TRBJ2-3|-|-
TGTGCCAGTAGTATAAGGACAGCCGGCCCAGATACGCAGTATTTT
CASSIRTAGPDTQYF
>TRBV19|TRBJ2-1|-|TRBD1
TGTGCCACAGGACAGGGTTCCTACAATGAGCAGTTCTTC
CATGQGSYNEQFF